The 24 T cell receptor beta chains below all came from one sample that was sequenced in a study of T cells in Graves' hyperthyroidism and ophthalmopathy. Researchers took RNA transcripts and amplified the TCR beta CDR3 regions from them. Using the HTBI primer set, a first-round RT-PCR was run on the TCR CDR3. TCRdb fed the multiplex PCR reads into MiXCR, producing one record per CDR3 protein. Among about 540,000 distinct CDR3 sequences listed, 35% to 55% were seen once. Material for sequencing was peripheral blood or thyroid tissue (not recorded which). The origin of the receptors is a young woman with Graves' hyperthyroidism.

This clonotype was counted ten times or more. V usage is TRBV9 and J usage is TRBJ1-2; tentatively, D is TRBD1 (5 bases). This CDR3 has 15 amino acids. The V end lost 0 bases, the J end lost 10 bases, and 19 bases lay between the germline ends. CDR1 is SGDLS and CDR2 is YYNGEE in the germline V gene. The CDR3 reads CASSVAGGQGMDYTF. The CDR3 coding sequence is TGTGCCAGCAGCGTAGCAGGAGGGCAGGGAATGGACTACACCTTC.

V usage is TRBV29-1 and J usage is TRBJ1-1; tentatively, D is TRBD1 (5 bases). Germline CDR1 SQVTM, CDR2 ANQGSEA. The CDR3 totals 13 residues. The ends were cut back, 6 bases at V and 5 bases at J, with 16 bases in the middle. CDR3 protein: CSVGGHDLTEAFF. The CDR3 DNA follows: TGCAGCGTCGGCGGACACGACCTGACTGAAGCTTTCTTT.

This clonotype was observed a single time. The J gene is TRBJ1-3, the V gene TRBV9; unclear D gene. V was shortened by 0 bases and J by 7 bases, with 11 bases between the two germline ends. There are 14 residues in the CDR3. CDR1 and CDR2 from the germline V gene are SGDLS and YYNGEE. CDR3 nucleotide sequence: TGTGCCAGCAGCGTAGCTGCGGGAGGGAACACCATATATTTT. As protein: CASSVAAGGNTIYF.

This clonotype showed up many times. The V call is TRBV2, the J call TRBJ1-1; the D gene is possibly TRBD1 (6 bases). The CDR3 has 13 amino acids. The V end was cut by 5 bases, the J end by 1 base, with 8 bases between. Germline V gene sequence: CDR1 SNHLY, CDR2 FYNNEI. The CDR3 bases are TGTGCCAGCAGTCGGACAGAGAACACTGAAGCTTTCTTT. Encoded protein: CASSRTENTEAFF. The full variable domain, in which reference TRBV2 and TRBJ1-1 provide the parts outside the CDR3, is EPEVTQTPSHQVTQMGQEVILRCVPISNHLYFYWYRQILGQKVEFLVSFYNNEISEKSEIFDDQFSVERPDGSNFTLKIRSTKLEDSAMYFCASSRTENTEAFFGQGTRLTVV.

This clonotype was seen repeatedly, ten times or more. The genes are TRBV7-8 and TRBJ2-7; D remains unclear. Deletions cut 5 bases from V and 4 bases from J, with 21 bases between. This CDR3 has 16 residues. The germline V gene has CDR1 SGHVS and CDR2 FQNEAQ. The chain's CDR3 is CASSPHPRPNSYEQYF. CDR3 DNA: TGTGCCAGCAGCCCGCACCCGCGACCCAACTCTTACGAGCAGTACTTC. Full variable domain (missing parts from reference TRBV7-8 and TRBJ2-7): GAGVSQSPRYKVAKRGQDVALRCDPISGHVSLFWYQQALGQGPEFLTYFQNEAQLDKSGLPSDRFFAERPEGSVSTLKIQRTQQEDSAVYLCASSPHPRPNSYEQYFGPGTRLTVT.

V is TRBV29-1 and J is TRBJ2-7, with a tentative D call TRBD2 (6 bases). The J call is in doubt because the DNA end fits TRBJ2-1 better. Germline-derived CDR1 and CDR2 are SQVTM and ANQGSEA. The CDR3 totals 15 residues. The CDR3 is CSAGLTSRAYNEQFF. CDR3 bases: TGCAGCGCCGGCCTAACTAGCAGAGCGTACAATGAGCAGTTCTTC.

The sample holds many counts of this clonotype. CDR3 region: CASSRIRQGVQETQYF. For the CDR3, the DNA is TGTGCCAGCAGCCGTATTCGACAGGGGGTACAAGAGACCCAGTACTTC. The chain has TRBV7-9 and TRBJ2-5; 9 positions agree with TRBD1. V lost 5 bases, J lost 2 bases, and 9 bases stayed unmatched. Looked up from germline, CDR1 is SEHNR and CDR2 is FQNEAQ (reference sequence). The CDR3 sequence is 16 residues long.

This clonotype was counted at least ten times. The chain joins TRBV5-8 to TRBJ2-5, with 10 nucleotides matching TRBD1. Germline-derived CDR1 and CDR2 are SGHTS and YDEGEE. V shed 4 bases, J shed 4 bases, and the junction held 4 bases outside the gene matches. This CDR3 contains 14 residues. CDR3 DNA sequence: TGTGCCAGCAGCCCCGGACAGGGGGTAGAGACCCAGTACTTC. Protein: CASSPGQGVETQYF.

J is TRBJ2-7 and V is TRBV7-7, with 8 bases aligning to TRBD1. Looked up from germline, CDR1 is SSHAT and CDR2 is FNYEAQ (reference sequence). J lost 4 bases, V lost 5 bases, and 10 bases had no gene match. The CDR3 runs to 15 residues. Here the CDR3 DNA reads TGTGCCAGCAGCAACCGGGACAGGATATTTTACGAGCAGTACTTC. It yields the protein CASSNRDRIFYEQYF.

This clonotype was seen ten or more times. The V gene is TRBV25-1, the J gene TRBJ1-1, with D perhaps TRBD1 (5 bases). The CDR3 has 13 amino acids. V was pared by 3 bases and J by 1 base, with 6 bases between. Per the germline V gene, CDR1 is MGHDK and CDR2 is SYGVNS. CDR3 protein: CASSEGRNTEAFF. The CDR3 DNA is TGTGCCAGCAGTGAGGGACGGAACACTGAAGCTTTCTTT.

This clonotype was detected many times. The genes are TRBV20-1 and TRBJ1-5; D call uncertain. The CDR3 totals 12 residues. The germline V gene encodes CDR1 DFQATT and CDR2 SNEGSKA (reference sequence). Deletions cut 0 bases from V and 5 bases from J, with 5 bases between. CDR3 nucleotides: TGCAGTGCTAGAGAAAAAGATCAGCCCCAGCATTTT. Translated, it gives CSAREKDQPQHF.

The rearrangement links TRBV15 to TRBJ2-6; no clear D gene. CDR3 length equals 15 residues. V was shortened by 5 bases and J by 1 base, with 9 bases between the two germline ends. The germline CDR1 and CDR2 sequences are LNHNV and YYDKDF (reference sequence). The CDR3 DNA is TGTGCCACCAGCTCGCCATCGTCTGGGGCCAACGTCCTGACTTTC. The encoded protein is CATSSPSSGANVLTF. Complete variable domain (other parts from reference TRBV15 and TRBJ2-6): DAMVIQNPRYQVTQFGKPVTLSCSQTLNHNVMYWYQQKSSQAPKLLFHYYDKDFNNEADTPDNFQSRRPNTSFCFLDIRSPGLGDTAMYLCATSSPSSGANVLTFGAGSRLTVL.

This sequence joins TRBV7-2 and TRBJ1-6; tentatively, D is TRBD1 (5 bases). V lost 1 base to trimming and J lost 9 bases, with 13 bases between them. This CDR3 has 15 residues. Germline V gives CDR1 SGHTA, CDR2 FQGNSA. The CDR3 DNA reads as TGTGCCAGCAGCTTAGTAGGGGCTGAGCGTTCACCCCTCCACTTT. It translates to CASSLVGAERSPLHF. Using reference TRBV7-2 and TRBJ1-6 for the parts outside the CDR3, the full variable domain is GAGVSQSPSNKVTEKGKDVELRCDPISGHTALYWYRQSLGQGLEFLIYFQGNSAPDKSGLPSDRFSAERTGGSVSTLTIQRTQQEDSAVYLCASSLVGAERSPLHFGNGTRLTVT.

This clonotype was seen a few times. The J gene is TRBJ1-1, the V gene TRBV4-1; no clear D. Germline V gene data show CDR1 as MGHRA and CDR2 as YSYEKL. This CDR3 comprises 14 residues. Trimming left V 2 bases short and J 6 bases short, with 13 bases between. The CDR3 bases are TGCGCCAGCAGCCAACCTACGAGGGTCCCTGAAGCTTTCTTT. This sequence encodes CASSQPTRVPEAFF.

This sequence joins TRBV6-5 and TRBJ1-1, with D unclear. The CDR3 length is 12 residues. With 0 bases removed from V and 5 bases from J, the gap between germline ends came to 4 bases. Germline V lookup: CDR1 MNHEY, CDR2 SVGAGI. CDR3 amino acids: CASSYSWTEAFF. CDR3 nucleotide sequence: TGTGCCAGCAGTTACTCGTGGACTGAAGCTTTCTTT.

In DNA form, the CDR3 reads TGCAGCGTTACCGGGACAGGAGCCTACGAGCAGTACTTC. It codes for CSVTGTGAYEQYF. The chain links TRBV29-1 to TRBJ2-7, with 8 bases fitting TRBD1. In germline, CDR1 is SQVTM, CDR2 ANQGSEA. V dropped 5 bases and J dropped 2; count of bases not matched to a gene: 5. This CDR3 has 13 amino acids.

V usage is TRBV7-9 and J usage is TRBJ2-5, with a tentative D call TRBD2 (6 bases). Gene TRBJ2-1 matches the end of the DNA better, so the J call may be wrong. The length of the CDR3 is 15 residues. Germline V gene sequence: CDR1 SEHNR, CDR2 FQNEAQ (reference sequence). CDR3 sequence reads: CASRTSGEPYNEQFF. The CDR3 region has the DNA TGTGCCAGCAGAACCTCGGGGGAACCTTACAATGAGCAGTTCTTC.

This chain connects TRBV29-1 to TRBJ2-3; 8 bases align to TRBD2. The CDR3 extends over 15 amino acids. Unmatched junction bases numbered 13, after V lost 7 bases and J lost 4 bases. The germline V gene encodes CDR1 SQVTM and CDR2 ANQGSEA. CDR3 in amino acids: CSAVGLAGASDTQYF. Written as DNA, the CDR3 is TGCAGCGCCGTCGGACTAGCAGGGGCATCAGATACGCAGTATTTT.

There are many counts of this clonotype. The gene calls are TRBV7-9 and TRBJ2-7; 12 bases agree with TRBD2. In germline, CDR1 is SEHNR, CDR2 FQNEAQ (reference sequence). The CDR3 consists of 16 residues. With V trimmed by 2 bases and J by 4 bases, 6 bases remained unmatched. CDR3 residues: CASSLPTSGSVYEQYF. Here the CDR3 DNA reads TGTGCCAGCAGCTTACCGACTAGCGGGAGCGTGTACGAGCAGTACTTC.

At least ten counts were recorded for this clonotype. The genes are TRBV6-6 and TRBJ2-5, with 13 nucleotides matching TRBD2. CDR3 length: 18 residues. From germline, CDR1 is MNHNY and CDR2 SVGAGI (reference sequence). The V gene end was trimmed by 1 base and the J gene end by 2 bases; junction bases not matched to a gene: 7. This CDR3 is CASSYYGLAGDSQETQYF. For the CDR3, the DNA is TGTGCCAGCAGTTACTATGGACTAGCGGGAGATTCGCAAGAGACCCAGTACTTC.

The chain joins TRBV7-3 to TRBJ1-1, with unresolved D. V was pared by 8 bases and J by 3 bases, with 22 bases between. Germline V lookup: CDR1 SGHTA, CDR2 FQGTGA. The CDR3 length is 16 residues. The CDR3: CASGNSGRQPYTEAFF. Written as DNA, the CDR3 is TGTGCCAGCGGAAACAGCGGTAGGCAGCCTTACACTGAAGCTTTCTTT.

The DNA of the CDR3 is TGTGCCAGCGGGGACTACCGGACAGATACGCAGTATTTT. Translating gives CASGDYRTDTQYF. The rearrangement joins TRBV2 to TRBJ2-5, with 7 bases fitting TRBD2. The J call may be faulty, since TRBJ2-3 better matches the DNA end. CDR3 size: 13 residues. In germline, CDR1 is SNHLY, CDR2 FYNNEI.

At least ten counts were recorded for this clonotype. The chain couples TRBV6-5 to TRBJ2-2; 11 bases line up with TRBD2. The germline gives CDR1 MNHEY, CDR2 SVGAGI. The V and J ends lost 4 bases and 5 bases, in that order; junction bases with no gene match: 3. The CDR3 covers 15 residues. CDR3 protein: CASSLTSGITGELFF. The CDR3 DNA reads as TGTGCCAGCAGTTTGACTAGCGGGATTACCGGGGAGCTGTTTTTT.

This clonotype was recorded a few times. The chain couples TRBV24-1 to TRBJ2-1; 9 positions match TRBD2. Germline V CDR1 and CDR2: KGHDR, SFDVKD. V lost 2 bases and J lost 6; bases outside the gene matches: 7. The CDR3 has 16 residues. CDR3 sequence reads: CATSDSRLAETNEQFF. Written as DNA, the CDR3 is TGTGCCACCAGTGATTCAAGACTAGCGGAAACCAATGAGCAGTTCTTC.